This entry is about one TCR beta chain. Its antigen is currently unknown. The CDR3 extends over 14 amino acids. V shed 6 bases and J shed 10 bases, with 19 bases lying between them. These data originate in a study of blood T cells in healthy people across ages. A J-beta primer mix and a sample-barcoded 5' primer were used in a second PCR of roughly 6 to 11 cycles. Each cDNA molecule carried a tag from a template-switch adaptor that contained 12 random nucleotides. From the 5' RACE reads, TCRdb called clonotypes with MiXCR, one entry per CDR3 protein. The sample holds 650,000 to 700,000 distinct CDR3 sequences, 52% seen once. Study findings and constraints: Significant beta diversity loss was already apparent by age around 36, declining roughly linearly. Whereas aged donors had fewer naive CD4+ cells, long-lived donors had more of them and higher diversity. From one million sequenced T cells, diversity estimates were lower bounds.

The V call is TRBV12-3 or TRBV12-4, the J call TRBJ2-4, with TRBD1 as a possible D gene (6 bases). The TCR comes from an elderly woman in good health. Sequenced material: blood. The CDR3, as DNA: TGTGCCAGCAGCCCCGTTGGGGGCGGGCGGATTCAGTACTTC. It codes for CASSPVGGGRIQYF.